One and the same sample provided the 8 T cell receptor beta chains below, sequenced in a study of cytomegalovirus exposure and HLA in healthy donors listed by TCRdb under 2017. The library was obtained by the immunoSEQ multiplex PCR assay. The table comes from immuneACCESS by way of TCRdb, which keeps in-frame sequences with V and J called. Part of the clones is missing from these tables; in studies checked, under half for an unresolved V gene and the rest for unknown reasons. This sample holds about 130,000 clones; nearly 90% were observed only once. Jointly, the top ten make up around 3.3% of the sample. Sample: PBMCs. All receptors derive from a man aged 25-45 years in good health and CMV-seronegative.

The chain recombines TRBV18 with TRBJ2-1; 8 nucleotides match TRBD1. Germline CDR1 is KGHSH and CDR2 is LQKENI. V lost 2 bases, J lost 7 bases, and 7 bases stayed unmatched. The CDR3 is 15 residues long. The CDR3: CASSPSQGARNEQFF. CDR3 nucleotides: TGTGCCAGCTCACCAAGCCAGGGGGCGCGGAATGAGCAGTTCTTC. Full variable domain (missing parts from reference TRBV18 and TRBJ2-1): NAGVMQNPRHLVRRRGQEARLRCSPMKGHSHVYWYRQLPEEGLKFMVYLQKENIIDESGMPKERFSAEFPKEGPSILRIQQVVRGDSAAYFCASSPSQGARNEQFFGPGTRLTVL.

The chain links TRBV28 to TRBJ2-2; 8 positions match TRBD1. Germline values: CDR1 MDHEN, CDR2 SYDVKM. The CDR3 spans 16 residues. Unmatched junction bases numbered 11, after V lost 5 bases and J lost 6 bases. CDR3 amino acids: CASSPLGRGPAGELFF. DNA of the CDR3: TGTGCCAGCAGTCCCCTTGGCAGGGGGCCTGCCGGGGAGCTGTTTTTT.

This clone came up a few times. This chain uses TRBV27 with TRBJ1-2; 7 bases are shared with TRBD1. With V trimmed by 5 bases and J by 4 bases, 7 bases remained unmatched. CDR3 length: 14 amino acids. Germline V CDR1 and CDR2: MNHEY, SMNVEV (reference sequence). CDR3 loop: CASSPTGIFYGYTF. The CDR3 nucleotides read TGTGCCAGCAGTCCGACAGGGATCTTCTATGGCTACACCTTC.

CDR3 loop: CASSQAAANNYEQYF. The CDR3, as DNA: TGTGCCAGCAGCCAAGCTGCGGCTAATAACTACGAGCAGTACTTC. The chain has TRBV4-2 and TRBJ2-7; D is ambiguous. Germline V gene lookup returns CDR1 LGHNA and CDR2 YNFKEQ. This CDR3 has 15 amino acids. The V end was cut by 1 base, the J end by 3 bases, with 13 bases between.

J is TRBJ2-7 and V is TRBV7-6; the D gene is possibly TRBD2 (6 bases). The germline V gene encodes CDR1 SGHVS and CDR2 FNYEAQ. V was cut by 2 bases and J by 3 bases, with 8 bases left in between. This CDR3 comprises 13 residues. CDR3 coding DNA: TGTGCCAGCAGCTTAACGGAGGGCTACGAGCAGTACTTC. Translating it yields CASSLTEGYEQYF. Complete variable domain (other parts from reference TRBV7-6 and TRBJ2-7): GAGVSQSPRYKVTKRGQDVALRCDPISGHVSLYWYRQALGQGPEFLTYFNYEAQQDKSGLPNDRFSAERPEGSISTLTIQRTEQRDSAMYRCASSLTEGYEQYFGPGTRLTVT.

V and J are TRBV5-8 and TRBJ2-5; 7 positions match TRBD1. After removal of 0 bases from V and 3 bases from J, the junction contained 14 bases not matched to a gene. This CDR3 has 18 residues. Per germline, CDR1 SGHTS and CDR2 YDEGEE. CDR3 amino acids: CASSLGFFGQANEETQYF. The CDR3, as DNA: TGTGCCAGCAGCTTGGGCTTCTTCGGACAGGCGAATGAAGAGACCCAGTACTTC.

V and J are TRBV28 and TRBJ1-2; TRBD1 aligns across 11 bases. This CDR3 is built from 17 residues. V lost 4 bases to trimming and J lost 5 bases; unmatched junction nucleotides: 12. The germline gives CDR1 MDHEN, CDR2 SYDVKM. The CDR3 nucleotides are TGTGCCAGCAGTTCCTTCCGAGGACAGGGGGCCGCATATGGCTACACCTTC. Its translation is CASSSFRGQGAAYGYTF.

This chain links TRBV23-1 with TRBJ2-2, with a possible D match to TRBD1 (5 bases). TRBV23-1 is annotated as an ORF whose role is uncertain. The V and J ends lost 7 bases and 4 bases respectively, with 25 bases between them. The CDR3 is made up of 18 amino acids. The CDR3 region has the DNA TGCGCCAGCAACACTAAGGCAAGGGGCGAACTTCCCACCGGGGAGCTGTTTTTT. Protein sequence: CASNTKARGELPTGELFF.